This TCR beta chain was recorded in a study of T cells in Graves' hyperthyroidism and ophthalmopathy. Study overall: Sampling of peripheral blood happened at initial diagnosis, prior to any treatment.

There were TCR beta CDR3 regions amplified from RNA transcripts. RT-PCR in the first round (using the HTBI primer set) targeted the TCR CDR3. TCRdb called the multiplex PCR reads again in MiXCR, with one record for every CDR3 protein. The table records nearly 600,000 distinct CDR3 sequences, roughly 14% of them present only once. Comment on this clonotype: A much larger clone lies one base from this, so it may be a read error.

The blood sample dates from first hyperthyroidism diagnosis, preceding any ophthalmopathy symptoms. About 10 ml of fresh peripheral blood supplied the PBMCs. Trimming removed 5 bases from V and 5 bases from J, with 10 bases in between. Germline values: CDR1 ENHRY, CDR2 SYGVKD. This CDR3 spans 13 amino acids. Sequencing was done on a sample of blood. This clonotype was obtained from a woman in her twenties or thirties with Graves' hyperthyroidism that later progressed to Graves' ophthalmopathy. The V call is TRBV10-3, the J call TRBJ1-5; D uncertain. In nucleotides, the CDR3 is TGTGCCATCAGTAAAACCGTAGATCAGCCCCAGCATTTT. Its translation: CAISKTVDQPQHF.